These 20 T cell receptor beta chains were sequenced from one sample in a study of T cell clonality in common variable immunodeficiency. Assay: immunoSEQ multiplex PCR; the TCRdb copy retains only in-frame clones and omits some. Observed are under 35,000 clones, no singletons, with the top ten taking about 4%. Sequenced input: peripheral blood mononuclear cells. Receptors originate from a person aged 18 to 75 in good health.

This clone was recorded many times. Read sequence stops 3 residues before the CDR3 end, and the germline J gene provides the missing end. The gene calls are TRBV2 and TRBJ1-1; TRBD1 matches 9 bases. Trimming removed 6 bases from V and 7 bases from J; junction bases left unmatched: 9. Germline V gives CDR1 SNHLY, CDR2 FYNNEI. This CDR3 contains 14 residues. CDR3 amino acids: CASRGPQGAGEAFF. The DNA read from the CDR3 is TGTGCCAGCAGGGGGCCACAGGGGGCCGGTGAA.

This clone has a count of ten or more. The read gets to within 3 residues of the CDR3 end, and the germline J gene fills in the rest. V usage is TRBV18 and J usage is TRBJ1-3, with TRBD1 identical over 9 bases. The CDR3 has 16 residues. J was trimmed by 0 bases and V by 5 bases; bases with no gene match: 5. Germline V CDR1 and CDR2: KGHSH, LQKENI. This CDR3 is CASSSDRGVSGNTIYF. Incomplete CDR3 DNA: TGTGCCAGCTCATCCGACAGGGGGGTCTCTGGAAACACC.

The table lists this clone with many counts. The read gets to within 3 residues of the CDR3 end, and the germline J gene fills in the rest. This chain connects TRBV5-1 to TRBJ2-5, with TRBD2 identical over 16 bases. Germline V CDR1 and CDR2: SGHRS, YFSETQ. This CDR3 contains 18 residues. Trimming cost V 4 bases and J 2 bases; bases outside gene matches: 8. Here the CDR3 reads CASSPGGLAGGLQETQYF. The CDR3 bases that were read are TGCGCCAGCAGCCCGGGGGGACTAGCGGGAGGGTTACAAGAGACC.

In this sample, this clone turned up many times. The CDR3 extends 3 residues past the end of the read, so its final part is completed from the germline J gene. This chain joins TRBV5-6 and TRBJ2-7, with a tentative D call TRBD2 (6 bases). Trimming pared 0 bases from V and 3 bases from J, leaving 13 bases between. The length of the CDR3 is 15 residues. Per the germline V gene, CDR1 is SGHDT and CDR2 is YYEEEE. The CDR3 here is CASSLDLGLHYEQYF. CDR3 DNA (partial): TGTGCCAGCAGCTTGGATTTGGGACTGCACTACGAG.

This clone appeared many times. The CDR3 extends 3 residues past the end of the read, so its final part is completed from the germline J gene. This sequence joins TRBV5-1 and TRBJ1-4; weak D call: TRBD1 (5 bases). CDR1 and CDR2 (germline): SGHRS, YFSETQ. The CDR3 totals 18 residues. V lost 4 bases and J lost 8, with 27 bases in between. Here the CDR3 reads CASSPNGGDGGFGEKLFF. The part of the CDR3 DNA that was read is TGCGCCAGCAGCCCCAACGGGGGGGATGGGGGGTTTGGAGAAAAA.

This clone was detected many times. The CDR3 is cut off 3 residues early in the read; its end comes from the germline J gene. This chain connects TRBV30 to TRBJ1-4; a possible D gene is TRBD1 (6 bases). CDR1 and CDR2 (germline): GTSNPN, SVGIG (reference sequence). CDR3 size: 12 residues. CDR3 DNA, as far as it was read: TGTGTCAGTAAACAGGGAGATGAAAAA. Encoded protein: CVSKQGDEK. The whole CDR3 sequence is CVSKQGDEKLFF. Using reference TRBV30 and TRBJ1-4 for the parts outside the CDR3, the full variable domain is SQTIHQWPATLVQPVGSPLSLECTVEGTSNPNLYWYRQAAGRGLQLLFYSVGIGQISSEVPQNLSASRPQDRQFILSSKKLLLSDSGFYLCVSKQGDEKLFFGSGTQLSVL.

This clone was recorded many times. The sequenced fragment ends 3 residues before the CDR3 boundary, so the rest is inferred from the germline J gene. The chain carries TRBV20-1 and TRBJ2-3; D call uncertain. V was cut by 3 bases and J by 5 bases, with 3 bases left in between. CDR1 and CDR2 (germline): DFQATT, SNEGSKA (reference sequence). The CDR3 runs to 10 residues. CDR3 residues: CSASLDTQYF. CDR3 DNA, as far as it was read: TGCAGTGCTAGTCTAGATACG.

This clone was counted ten times or more. The CDR3 end falls 3 residues outside the read, so it is completed with the germline J gene. This chain links TRBV6-1 with TRBJ1-2; perhaps TRBD1 as D (5 bases). Germline CDR1 and CDR2: MNHNS and SASEGT. Trimming cost V 4 bases and J 4 bases, with 13 bases left between them. CDR3 length: 14 amino acids. CDR3 DNA (partial): TGTGCCAGCAGTGCGGGACTGACTTCCTATGGC. This encodes CASSAGLTSYG. The entire CDR3 protein reads CASSAGLTSYGYTF.

This clone was seen repeatedly, ten times or more. The read is 3 residues too short to cover the CDR3 end, so that end is filled in from the germline J gene. V is TRBV7-3 and J is TRBJ2-3; 8 bases are shared with TRBD2. CDR1 and CDR2 from the germline V gene are SGHTA and FQGTGA. The CDR3 runs to 15 residues. The J segment lost 1 base and the V segment lost 1 base, leaving 1 base of the junction unmatched. Incomplete CDR3 DNA: TGTGCCAGCAGCTTAATGCGGGGGGGCACAGATACG. This sequence encodes CASSLMRGGTDT. The whole CDR3 protein is CASSLMRGGTDTQYF. Full variable domain (outside the CDR3, taken from reference TRBV7-3 and TRBJ2-3): GAGVSQTPSNKVTEKGKYVELRCDPISGHTALYWYRQSLGQGPEFLIYFQGTGAADDSGLPNDRFFAVRPEGSVSTLKIQRTERGDSAVYLCASSLMRGGTDTQYFGPGTRLTVL.

On this clone: The CDR3 goes on 3 residues after the read ends, and that part is filled in from the germline J gene. This chain connects TRBV2 to TRBJ2-2; 9 nucleotides align to TRBD1. The germline V gene has CDR1 SNHLY and CDR2 FYNNEI. This CDR3 is 15 amino acids long. Unmatched junction bases numbered 8, after V lost 6 bases and J lost 6 bases. CDR3 region: CASSGDRDSAGELFF. The part of the CDR3 DNA that was read is TGTGCCAGCAGCGGGGACAGGGATTCAGCCGGGGAG. The full variable domain, in which reference TRBV2 and TRBJ2-2 provide the parts outside the CDR3, is EPEVTQTPSHQVTQMGQEVILRCVPISNHLYFYWYRQILGQKVEFLVSFYNNEISEKSEIFDDQFSVERPDGSNFTLKIRSTKLEDSAMYFCASSGDRDSAGELFFGEGSRLTVL.

At least ten counts were recorded for this clone. The missing CDR3 end, 3 residues past where the read stops, is filled in from the germline J gene. The V gene is TRBV5-1, the J gene TRBJ2-1; TRBD1 might be the D (7 bases). Trimming shortened V by 3 bases and J by 2 bases, and 12 bases separated the two germline ends. The germline CDR1 and CDR2 sequences are SGHRS and YFSETQ. The CDR3 totals 15 residues. The covered CDR3 bases are TGCGCCAGCAGCTCAGGGGGGCCCCCCTACAATGAG. Protein sequence: CASSSGGPPYNE. The full CDR3 is CASSSGGPPYNEQFF.

This clone was counted many times. The read is 3 residues too short to cover the CDR3 end, so that end is filled in from the germline J gene. V is TRBV5-1 and J is TRBJ1-6; D is ambiguous. The V gene lost 0 bases and the J gene lost 5 bases, with 12 bases spanning the gap. The germline V gene has CDR1 SGHRS and CDR2 YFSETQ. CDR3 length: 16 residues. Incomplete CDR3 DNA: TGCGCCAGCAGCTTGGGAGGTCCAGAGAATAATTCACCC. It specifies CASSLGGPENNSP. The entire CDR3 reads CASSLGGPENNSPLHF.

There are many counts of this clone. The read gets to within 3 residues of the CDR3 end, and the germline J gene fills in the rest. The chain joins TRBV20-1 to TRBJ2-5, with TRBD1 matching over 8 bases. V lost 5 bases and J lost 4; bases outside the gene matches: 9. This CDR3 region has 14 residues. Germline-derived CDR1 and CDR2 are DFQATT and SNEGSKA (reference sequence). The CDR3 loop is CSALSGQGGETQYF. CDR3 DNA (partial): TGCAGTGCTTTATCCGGACAGGGAGGAGAGACC.

This clone was found many times. The read halts 3 residues ahead of the CDR3 end, with the missing end drawn from the germline J gene. The chain links TRBV30 to TRBJ2-7, with 9 bases that match TRBD1. V lost 3 bases, J lost 6 bases, and 3 bases stayed unmatched. This CDR3 has 12 amino acids. Germline CDR1 and CDR2: GTSNPN and SVGIG (reference sequence). Partial CDR3 DNA: TGTGCCTGGAGCCAGGACAGGGGCGAG. Protein product: CAWSQDRGE. The CDR3 in full is CAWSQDRGEQYF. Supplemented by reference TRBV30 and TRBJ2-7, the full variable domain reads SQTIHQWPATLVQPVGSPLSLECTVEGTSNPNLYWYRQAAGRGLQLLFYSVGIGQISSEVPQNLSASRPQDRQFILSSKKLLLSDSGFYLCAWSQDRGEQYFGPGTRLTVT.

This clone was detected ten times or more. The read falls 3 residues short of the CDR3 end, and the missing part is taken from the germline J gene. The chain links TRBV11-2 to TRBJ2-2; 10 bases map to TRBD1. The length of the CDR3 is 15 residues. The V segment lost 3 bases and the J segment 4 bases; nucleotides outside the gene matches: 2. Germline V gene sequence: CDR1 SGHAT, CDR2 FQNNGV. CDR3 DNA, as far as it was read: TGTGCCAGCAGCTTTCGGACAGGGGGCACCGGGGAG. It yields the protein CASSFRTGGTGE. The entire CDR3 protein is CASSFRTGGTGELFF. The full variable domain, its missing parts supplied by reference TRBV11-2 and TRBJ2-2, is EAGVAQSPRYKIIEKRQSVAFWCNPISGHATLYWYQQILGQGPKLLIQFQNNGVVDDSQLPKDRFSAERLKGVDSTLKIQPAKLEDSAVYLCASSFRTGGTGELFFGEGSRLTVL.

Notes on this clone: The CDR3 end is not reached by the read, which stops 3 residues before it; the germline J gene fills it in. This chain joins TRBV7-9 and TRBJ2-5, with 7 bases fitting TRBD1. The germline gives CDR1 SEHNR, CDR2 FQNEAQ (reference sequence). The V gene end was trimmed by 7 bases and the J gene end by 2 bases; junction bases not matched to a gene: 7. The CDR3 runs to 14 residues. CDR3 sequence reads: CASTPARGQETQYF. CDR3 DNA, as far as it was read: TGTGCCAGCACCCCGGCCAGGGGGCAAGAGACC.

This clone has a count of ten or more. The CDR3 extends 3 residues past the end of the read, so its final part is completed from the germline J gene. The V and J genes are TRBV6-1 and TRBJ1-5; possibly TRBD1 for D (5 bases). The V end lost 4 bases, the J end lost 2 bases, and 15 bases lay between the germline ends. Germline-derived CDR1 and CDR2 are MNHNS and SASEGT. The CDR3 loop spans 16 amino acids. CDR3 sequence: CASSAFGAGGNQPQHF. Incomplete CDR3 DNA: TGTGCCAGCAGTGCGTTTGGGGCTGGGGGCAATCAGCCC.

This clone was counted ten times or more. Sequencing ends 3 residues short of the CDR3 end; the germline J gene provides the rest. The rearrangement links TRBV7-9 to TRBJ2-1, with D perhaps TRBD2 (5 bases). CDR3 length equals 15 residues. Trimming removed 7 bases from V and 4 bases from J, with 17 bases in between. CDR1 and CDR2 (germline): SEHNR, FQNEAQ (reference sequence). CDR3 DNA, as far as it was read: TGTGCCAGCAACGGCGGGTTATCTGGATACAATGAG. This encodes CASNGGLSGYNE. The entire CDR3 reads CASNGGLSGYNEQFF. The whole variable domain, remainder taken from reference TRBV7-9 and TRBJ2-1, is DTGVSQNPRHKITKRGQNVTFRCDPISEHNRLYWYRQTLGQGPEFLTYFQNEAQLEKSRLLSDRFSAERPKGSFSTLEIQRTEQGDSAMYLCASNGGLSGYNEQFFGPGTRLTVL.

This clone has ten or more counts. The read terminates 3 residues ahead of where the CDR3 ends, so the germline J gene completes it. The V gene is TRBV15, the J gene TRBJ2-2, with D unclear. CDR1 and CDR2 from the germline V gene are LNHNV and YYDKDF (reference sequence). Trimming cost V 1 base and J 5 bases, with 14 bases left between them. The CDR3 has 16 residues. The CDR3 loop reads CATSRGLSAGTGELFF. Partial CDR3 DNA: TGTGCCACCAGCAGAGGACTCTCCGCTGGGACCGGGGAG. The full variable domain, in which reference TRBV15 and TRBJ2-2 provide the parts outside the CDR3, is DAMVIQNPRYQVTQFGKPVTLSCSQTLNHNVMYWYQQKSSQAPKLLFHYYDKDFNNEADTPDNFQSRRPNTSFCFLDIRSPGLGDTAMYLCATSRGLSAGTGELFFGEGSRLTVL.

This clone has ten or more counts. From the germline J gene comes the end of the CDR3, since the read stops 3 residues before it. This chain connects TRBV29-1 to TRBJ1-1; D is possibly TRBD1 (6 bases). This CDR3 has 11 residues. Germline values: CDR1 SQVTM, CDR2 ANQGSEA. The CDR3 here is CSGGGAGIAFF. The part of the CDR3 DNA that was read is TGCAGCGGTGGGGGCGCAGGGATA.